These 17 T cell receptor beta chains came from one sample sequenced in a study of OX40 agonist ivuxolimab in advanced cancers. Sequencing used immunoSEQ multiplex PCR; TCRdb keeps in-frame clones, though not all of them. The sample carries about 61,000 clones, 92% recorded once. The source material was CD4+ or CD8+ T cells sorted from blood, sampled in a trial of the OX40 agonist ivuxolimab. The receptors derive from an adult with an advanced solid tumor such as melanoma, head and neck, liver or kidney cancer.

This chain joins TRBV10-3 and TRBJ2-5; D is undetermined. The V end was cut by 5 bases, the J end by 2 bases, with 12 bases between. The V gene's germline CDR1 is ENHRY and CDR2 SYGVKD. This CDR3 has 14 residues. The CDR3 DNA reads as TGTGCCATCAGTCCGACGTATGAGCAAGAGACCCAGTACTTC. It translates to CAISPTYEQETQYF.

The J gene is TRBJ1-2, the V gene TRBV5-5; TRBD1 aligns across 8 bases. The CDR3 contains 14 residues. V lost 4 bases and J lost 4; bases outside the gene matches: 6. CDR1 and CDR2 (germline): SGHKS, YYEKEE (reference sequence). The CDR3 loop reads CASSEDRVGYGYTF. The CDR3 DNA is TGTGCCAGCAGCGAGGACAGGGTTGGCTATGGCTACACCTTC.

CDR3: CASTLDRGLPYSNQPQHF. The CDR3 coding sequence is TGTGCCAGCACCCTCGACAGGGGGCTTCCGTATAGCAATCAGCCCCAGCATTTT. The chain has TRBV28 and TRBJ1-5; 10 positions match TRBD1. The junction had 12 bases not matched to a gene; V was cut back by 7 bases and J by 0 bases. Looked up from germline, CDR1 is MDHEN and CDR2 is SYDVKM. This CDR3 is built from 18 residues.

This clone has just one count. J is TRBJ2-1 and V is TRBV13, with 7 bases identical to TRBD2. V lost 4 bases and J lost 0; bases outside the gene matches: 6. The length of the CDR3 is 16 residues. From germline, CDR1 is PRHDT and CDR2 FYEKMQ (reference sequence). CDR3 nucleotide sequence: TGTGCCAGCAGCTGGAGCGGGGCCAGCTCCTACAATGAGCAGTTCTTC. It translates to CASSWSGASSYNEQFF.

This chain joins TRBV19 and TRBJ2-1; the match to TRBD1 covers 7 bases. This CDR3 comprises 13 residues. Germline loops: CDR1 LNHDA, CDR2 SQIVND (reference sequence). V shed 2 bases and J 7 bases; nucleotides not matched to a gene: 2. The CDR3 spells CASSINRGNEQFF. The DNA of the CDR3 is TGTGCCAGTAGTATAAACAGGGGTAATGAGCAGTTCTTC.

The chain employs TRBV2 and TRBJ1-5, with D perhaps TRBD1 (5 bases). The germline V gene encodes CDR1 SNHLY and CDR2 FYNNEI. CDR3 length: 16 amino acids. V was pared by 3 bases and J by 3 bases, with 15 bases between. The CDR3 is CASSDTRGVNNQPQHF. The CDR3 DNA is TGTGCCAGCAGTGACACGCGGGGGGTCAACAATCAGCCCCAGCATTTT.

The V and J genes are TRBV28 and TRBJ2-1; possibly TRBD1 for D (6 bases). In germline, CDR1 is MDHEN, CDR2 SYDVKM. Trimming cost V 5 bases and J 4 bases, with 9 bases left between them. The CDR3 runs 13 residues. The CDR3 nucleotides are TGTGCCAGCAGTGCAACAGGGTACAATGAGCAGTTCTTC. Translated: CASSATGYNEQFF.

The CDR3 loop is CACTQGEVDGYTF. CDR3 nucleotides: TGTGCCTGTACACAGGGGGAAGTTGATGGCTACACCTTC. This sequence joins TRBV30 and TRBJ1-2; 8 bases are shared with TRBD1. V trimming: 6 bases; J trimming: 6 bases; junction bases outside the gene matches: 9. The CDR3 contains 13 residues. CDR1 GTSNPN and CDR2 SVGIG come from the germline V gene (reference sequence).

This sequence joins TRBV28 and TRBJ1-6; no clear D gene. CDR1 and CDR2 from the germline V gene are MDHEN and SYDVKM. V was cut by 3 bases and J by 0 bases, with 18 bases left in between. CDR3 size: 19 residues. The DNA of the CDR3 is TGTGCCAGCAGTTTTAGCCGGTTTAGGGAAGTCTCCTATAATTCACCCCTCCACTTT. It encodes CASSFSRFREVSYNSPLHF.

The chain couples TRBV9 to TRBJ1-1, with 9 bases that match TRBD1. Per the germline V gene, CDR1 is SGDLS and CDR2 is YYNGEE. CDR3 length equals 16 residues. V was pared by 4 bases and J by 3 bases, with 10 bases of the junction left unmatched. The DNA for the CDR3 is TGTGCCAGCAGCTCAAAACAGGGGGCCAAGGACACTGAAGCTTTCTTT. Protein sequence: CASSSKQGAKDTEAFF.

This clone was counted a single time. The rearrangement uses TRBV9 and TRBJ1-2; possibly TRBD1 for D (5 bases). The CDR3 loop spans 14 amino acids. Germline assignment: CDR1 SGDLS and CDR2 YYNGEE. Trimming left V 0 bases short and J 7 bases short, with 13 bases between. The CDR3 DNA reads TGTGCCAGCAGCGTAGGGGGGAATACGGCTGGCTACACCTTC. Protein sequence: CASSVGGNTAGYTF.

The CDR3, as DNA: TGTGCCACCCGCAACACTGAAGCTTTCTTT. Its protein product is CATRNTEAFF. This chain joins TRBV28 and TRBJ1-1; the D is unclear. The CDR3 is made up of 10 amino acids. V lost 10 bases and J lost 2, with 5 bases in between. CDR1 is MDHEN, CDR2 SYDVKM, per germline.

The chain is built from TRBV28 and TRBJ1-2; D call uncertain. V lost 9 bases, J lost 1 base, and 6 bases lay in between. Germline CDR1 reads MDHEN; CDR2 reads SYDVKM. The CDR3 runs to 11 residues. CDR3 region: CASGINYGYTF. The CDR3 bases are TGTGCCAGTGGAATTAACTATGGCTACACCTTC.

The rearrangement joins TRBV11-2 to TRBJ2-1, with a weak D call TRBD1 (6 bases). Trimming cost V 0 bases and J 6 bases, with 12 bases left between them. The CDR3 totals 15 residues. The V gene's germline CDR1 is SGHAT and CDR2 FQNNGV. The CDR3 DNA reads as TGTGCCAGCAGCTTAGAGGCAGGGGTATCCAATGAGCAGTTCTTC. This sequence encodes CASSLEAGVSNEQFF.

Here the CDR3 reads CASSILVGAAEAFF. DNA of the CDR3: TGTGCCAGTAGTATCCTCGTCGGGGCGGCTGAAGCTTTCTTT. V usage is TRBV19 and J usage is TRBJ1-1, with D possibly TRBD1 on 5 matching bases. The germline V and J ends were trimmed by 3 bases and 6 bases, with 14 bases remaining between them. The CDR3 length is 14 residues. Germline V CDR1 and CDR2: LNHDA, SQIVND (reference sequence).

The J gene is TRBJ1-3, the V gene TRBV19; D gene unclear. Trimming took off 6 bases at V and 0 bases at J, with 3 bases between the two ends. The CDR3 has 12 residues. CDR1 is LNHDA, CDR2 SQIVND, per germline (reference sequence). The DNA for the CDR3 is TGTGCCAGTAGCGACTCTGGAAACACCATATATTTT. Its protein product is CASSDSGNTIYF.

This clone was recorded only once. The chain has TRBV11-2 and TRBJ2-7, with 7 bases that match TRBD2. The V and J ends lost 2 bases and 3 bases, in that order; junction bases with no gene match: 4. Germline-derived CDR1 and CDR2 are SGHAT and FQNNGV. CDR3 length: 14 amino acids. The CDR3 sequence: CASSLFPSGYEQYV. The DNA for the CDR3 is TGTGCCAGCAGCTTATTTCCTAGCGGCTACGAGCAGTACGTC.